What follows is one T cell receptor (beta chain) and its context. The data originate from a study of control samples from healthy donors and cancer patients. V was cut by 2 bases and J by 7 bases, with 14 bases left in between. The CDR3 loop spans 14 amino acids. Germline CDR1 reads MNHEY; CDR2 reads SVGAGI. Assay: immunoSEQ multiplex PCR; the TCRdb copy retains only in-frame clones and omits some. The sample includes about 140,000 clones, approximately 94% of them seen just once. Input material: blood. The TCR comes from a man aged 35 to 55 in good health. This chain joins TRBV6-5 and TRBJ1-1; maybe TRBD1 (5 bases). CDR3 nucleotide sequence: TGTGCCAGCAGTTACGTGGCAGGGCGAATTGAAGCTTTCTTT. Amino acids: CASSYVAGRIEAFF.